This T cell receptor (beta chain) appears in the sequencing data of a study of blood T cell repertoires in COVID-19 (TCRdb year 2020). Turning to the overall study: Collaborator samples came from the United States, Italy and Spain and covered acute and convalescent phases of COVID-19. Sample metadata almost always included a de-identified subject ID, COVID-19 status, age in years and sex. A freely available public database, intended as a resource for researchers studying the immune response to SARS-CoV-2, is where the repertoires were released. Deeply sampled blood TCRbeta repertoires from subjects exposed to, actively infected with, or recovered from COVID-19 were included in the dataset. The material from the prospective study consisted of cDNA or gDNA derived from T cells, B-cell-depleted T cells, or PBMCs. The samples were drawn from the first 160 participants of the ongoing ImmuneRACE study and from 950 to 1,500 subjects provided by 6 global collaborators. HLA class I and class II types, where available, came from metadata supplied by the sample provider rather than from assay-based typing. Results the study describes overall, beyond this receptor: The quantity of clinical and demographic metadata differed by source and by participant and was supplied without curation.

The germline V gene (reference sequence) provides CDR1 LGHDT and CDR2 YNNKEL. CDR3 length: 21 amino acids, cysteine to phenylalanine. Here the CDR3 DNA is all that survives: 63 bases in frame from base 1. V trim: 0 bases; J trim: 0 bases; unmatched bases: 15. This clone was seen only a few times. The antigen it binds to is not known. The record has no base qualities; no much larger clone is one base away. TCRbeta CDR3 regions were amplified from genomic DNA using the immunoSEQ Assay, a bias-controlled multiplex PCR. In the original analysis: The number of nucleated cells in each sample was estimated from the amplification of reference gene primers within the assay. To quantify the absolute abundance of each unique TCRbeta CDR3 rearrangement, sequence reads were collapsed and filtered. For each sample, productive Simpson clonality was calculated by taking the square root of Simpson's diversity index across productive rearrangements. Imported from immuneACCESS, the table was reduced by TCRdb to in-frame sequences with V and J called. These copies leave out some clones; in studies compared against another copy, an unresolved V gene accounts for under half, and the cause of the remainder is not known. D and trimming come from the DNA, and the V and J calls and clone size come from that table. Recorded for this sample are about 98,000 clones; nearly 90% of them occurred a single time. The top ten clones comprise 2% of the sample.

Collaborating institutions collected whole blood in K2EDTA tubes following their own protocols. For TCRbeta analysis, collaborator samples were shipped as frozen whole blood, as isolated PBMCs, or as DNA extracted from either sample type. Recombination connected TRBV3-1 (or the pseudogene TRBV3-2) to TRBJ2-4, with TRBD1 matching 9 junction bases. This TCR came from a man between 45 and 60 years old with active COVID-19. Sequencing was done on a sample of peripheral blood. The nucleotide sequence is given as TGTGCCAGCAGCCAAGATCCGGGGATCGGGACAGGGCCACTAGCCAAAAACATTCAGTACTTC. Its coded protein is CASSQDPGIGTGPLAKNIQYF.